This paragraph covers one TCR beta chain sequence. This entry comes from a study of shared clonotypes between healthy human individuals. At the deep level, the assay was run. This table comes from immunoSEQ multiplex PCR, and its TCRdb copy is limited to in-frame clones, with some not included. The repertoire consists of almost 750,000 clones, with roughly two thirds occurring once and the leading ten covering about 1.8%. The receptor's source is a woman aged 25 to 39 in good health. Sequencing input: memory CD4+ T cells sorted from blood. The subset is: CD45RA-negative fraction.

CDR3 loop: CASSLFLGRDSKNEKLFF. The CDR3 nucleotides are TGTGCCAGCAGCTTGTTCCTTGGCAGGGACAGCAAAAATGAAAAACTGTTTTTT. The V gene is TRBV5-8, the J gene TRBJ1-4; 7 bases map to TRBD1. The CDR3 runs to 18 residues. Germline V lookup: CDR1 SGHTS, CDR2 YDEGEE. After removal of 1 base from V and 5 bases from J, the junction contained 14 bases not matched to a gene.